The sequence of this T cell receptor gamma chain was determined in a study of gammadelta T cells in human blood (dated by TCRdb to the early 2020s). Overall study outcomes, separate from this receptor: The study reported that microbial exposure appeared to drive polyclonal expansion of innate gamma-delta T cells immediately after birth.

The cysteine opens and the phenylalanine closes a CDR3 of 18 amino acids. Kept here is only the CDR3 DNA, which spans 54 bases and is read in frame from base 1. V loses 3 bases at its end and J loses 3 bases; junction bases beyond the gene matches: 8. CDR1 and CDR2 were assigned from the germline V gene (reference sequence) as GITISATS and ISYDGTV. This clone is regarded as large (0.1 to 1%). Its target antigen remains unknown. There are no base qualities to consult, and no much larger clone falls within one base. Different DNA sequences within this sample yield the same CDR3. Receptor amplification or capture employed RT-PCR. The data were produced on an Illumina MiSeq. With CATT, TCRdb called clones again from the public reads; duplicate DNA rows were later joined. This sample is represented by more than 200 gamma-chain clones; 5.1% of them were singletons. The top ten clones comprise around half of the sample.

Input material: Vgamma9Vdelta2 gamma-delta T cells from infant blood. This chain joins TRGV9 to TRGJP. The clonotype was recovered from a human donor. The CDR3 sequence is CALWEPPPQELGKKIKVF. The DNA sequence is TGTGCCTTGTGGGAGCCGCCCCCGCAAGAGTTGGGCAAAAAAATCAAGGTATTT.